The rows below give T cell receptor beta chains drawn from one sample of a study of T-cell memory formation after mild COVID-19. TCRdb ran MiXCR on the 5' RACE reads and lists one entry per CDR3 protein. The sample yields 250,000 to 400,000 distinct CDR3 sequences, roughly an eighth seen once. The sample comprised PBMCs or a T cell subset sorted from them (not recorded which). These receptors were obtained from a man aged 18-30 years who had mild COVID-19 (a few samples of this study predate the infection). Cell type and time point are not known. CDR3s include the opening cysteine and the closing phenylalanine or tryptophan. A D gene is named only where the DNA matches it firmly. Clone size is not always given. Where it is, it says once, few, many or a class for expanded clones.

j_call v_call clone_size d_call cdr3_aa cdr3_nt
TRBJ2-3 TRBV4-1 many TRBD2 CASSQDWTSGGTDTQYF TGCGCCAGCAGCCAAGATTGGACTAGCGGTGGCACAGATACGCAGTATTTT
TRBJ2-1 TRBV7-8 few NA CASSLAPLRGGPYNEQFF TGTGCCAGCAGCTTAGCCCCTTTGAGGGGGGGCCCCTACAATGAGCAGTTCTTC
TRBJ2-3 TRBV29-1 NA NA CSVETSHGDTQYF TGCAGCGTTGAAACTTCCCACGGGGATACGCAGTATTTT
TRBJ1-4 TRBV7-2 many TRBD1 CASSNRQGRREKLFF TGTGCCAGCAGCAACCGACAGGGGCGGCGTGAAAAACTGTTTTTT
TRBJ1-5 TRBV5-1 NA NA CASSLGGQDQPQHF TGCGCCAGCAGCTTGGGGGGTCAGGATCAGCCCCAGCATTTT
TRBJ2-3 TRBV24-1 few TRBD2 CATSDPISGGAADTQYF TGTGCCACCAGTGACCCTATTAGCGGGGGGGCAGCAGATACGCAGTATTTT
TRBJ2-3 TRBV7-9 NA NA CASSLGPAVGTDTQYF TGTGCCAGCAGCTTAGGCCCGGCCGTGGGCACAGATACGCAGTATTTT
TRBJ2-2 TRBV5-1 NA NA CASSSLAPGELFF TGCGCCAGCAGCTCTTTGGCCCCCGGGGAGCTGTTTTTT
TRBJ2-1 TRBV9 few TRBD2 CASSGLAGGRYNEQFF TGTGCCAGCAGCGGTCTAGCGGGGGGAAGGTACAATGAGCAGTTCTTC
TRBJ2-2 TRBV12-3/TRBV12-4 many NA CASSPLTGELFF TGTGCCAGCAGTCCACTCACCGGGGAGCTGTTTTTT
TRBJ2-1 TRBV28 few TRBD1 CASSSDRGHSDEQFF TGTGCCAGCAGTTCCGACAGGGGCCACTCGGATGAGCAGTTCTTC
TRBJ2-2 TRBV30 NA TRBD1 CAWSDRGTGELFF TGTGCCTGGAGTGACAGGGGTACCGGGGAGCTGTTTTTT
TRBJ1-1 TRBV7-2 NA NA CASSFFGREAFF TGTGCCAGCAGCTTTTTTGGCAGAGAAGCTTTCTTT
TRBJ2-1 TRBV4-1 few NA CASSQAVGASYYNEQFF TGCGCCAGCAGCCAAGCCGTCGGGGCAAGTTACTACAATGAGCAGTTCTTC
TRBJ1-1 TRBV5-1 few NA CASSVWENTEAFF TGCGCCAGCAGTGTTTGGGAGAACACTGAAGCTTTCTTT
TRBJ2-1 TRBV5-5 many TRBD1 CASSLTGGGYNEQFF TGTGCCAGCAGCTTGACAGGGGGAGGCTACAATGAGCAGTTCTTC
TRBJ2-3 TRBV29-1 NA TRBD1 CSVEDPGTGGLTDTQYF TGCAGCGTTGAAGATCCCGGGACAGGGGGTTTAACAGATACGCAGTATTTT
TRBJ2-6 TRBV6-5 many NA CATLGPGGANVLTF TGTGCCACCCTTGGACCGGGTGGGGCCAACGTCCTGACTTTC
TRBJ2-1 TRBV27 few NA CASSPGHEQFF TGTGCCAGCAGTCCCGGCCATGAGCAGTTCTTC
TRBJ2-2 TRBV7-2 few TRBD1 CASSFGTGYGELFF TGTGCCAGCAGCTTTGGGACAGGGTACGGGGAGCTGTTTTTT
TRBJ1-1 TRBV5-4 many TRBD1 CASSSTDYRGLNTEAFF TGTGCCAGCAGCTCAACCGACTACAGGGGGCTGAACACTGAAGCTTTCTTT
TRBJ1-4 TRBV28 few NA CASSPRNEKLFF TGTGCCAGCAGTCCCAGAAATGAAAAACTGTTTTTT
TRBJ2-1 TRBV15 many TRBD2 CATSRGDTSGANEQFF TGTGCCACCAGCAGAGGGGACACTAGCGGGGCCAATGAGCAGTTCTTC
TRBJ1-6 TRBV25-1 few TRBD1 CASSEWSDRVSINSPLHF TGTGCCAGCAGTGAATGGAGCGACAGGGTGTCCATTAATTCACCCCTCCACTTT
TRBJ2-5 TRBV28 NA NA CASSLFLGETQYF TGTGCCAGCAGTTTATTCTTGGGGGAGACCCAGTACTTC
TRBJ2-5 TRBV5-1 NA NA CASSLASQWETQYF TGCGCCAGCAGCCTAGCGTCCCAGTGGGAGACCCAGTACTTC
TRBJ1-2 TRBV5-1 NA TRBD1 CASSSGQPYGYTF TGCGCCAGCAGCTCGGGACAGCCCTATGGCTACACCTTC
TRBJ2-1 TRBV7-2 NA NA CASSLGGTDNEQFF TGTGCCAGCAGCTTGGGAGGGACAGACAATGAGCAGTTCTTC
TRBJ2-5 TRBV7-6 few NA CASSLAPLRTQYF TGTGCCAGCAGCTTAGCACCCCTCCGGACCCAGTACTTC
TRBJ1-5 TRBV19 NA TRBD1 CASRDRAHNQPQHF TGTGCCAGTCGGGACAGGGCACACAATCAGCCCCAGCATTTT
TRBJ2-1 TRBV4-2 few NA CASSQNWGTSGGQFF TGTGCCAGCAGCCAAAACTGGGGGACTTCAGGTGGGCAGTTCTTC
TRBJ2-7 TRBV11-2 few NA CASSVNEQYF TGTGCCAGCAGCGTAAACGAGCAGTACTTC
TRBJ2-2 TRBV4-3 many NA CASSQVGMAGELFF TGCGCCAGCAGCCAAGTTGGTATGGCCGGGGAGCTGTTTTTT
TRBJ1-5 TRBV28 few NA CASSSTRGAKGQPQHF TGTGCCAGCAGTTCCACCCGCGGGGCAAAGGGTCAGCCCCAGCATTTT
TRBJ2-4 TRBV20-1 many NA CSAREIIQGLGAVQYF TGCAGTGCTAGAGAGATCATACAAGGGCTGGGGGCGGTTCAGTACTTC
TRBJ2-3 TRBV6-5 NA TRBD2 CASSFLLAGNQDTQYF TGTGCCAGCAGTTTCCTACTAGCGGGGAACCAGGATACGCAGTATTTT
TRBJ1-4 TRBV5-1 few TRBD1 CASSIGTVTNEKLFF TGCGCCAGCAGCATCGGGACAGTAACTAATGAAAAACTGTTTTTT
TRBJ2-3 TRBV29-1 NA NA CSVDTQYF TGCAGCGTTGATACGCAGTATTTT
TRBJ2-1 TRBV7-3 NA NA CASSLYSMTNNEQFF TGTGCCAGCAGCTTATACAGCATGACGAACAATGAGCAGTTCTTC
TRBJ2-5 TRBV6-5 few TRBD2 CASTAPGGVKTQYF TGTGCCAGCACCGCACCGGGGGGGGTAAAGACCCAGTACTTC
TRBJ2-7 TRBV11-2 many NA CASSRWTYEQYF TGTGCCAGCAGCCGCTGGACCTACGAGCAGTACTTC
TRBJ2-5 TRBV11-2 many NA CASRVATQETQYF TGTGCCAGCAGAGTGGCGACCCAAGAGACCCAGTACTTC
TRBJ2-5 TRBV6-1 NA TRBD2 CASRAGTSDLGAQYF TGTGCCAGCAGGGCCGGGACTAGCGACCTCGGGGCCCAGTACTTC
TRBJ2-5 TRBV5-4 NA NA CASSLVGVRQETQYF TGTGCCAGCAGCCTGGTCGGGGTCCGCCAAGAGACCCAGTACTTC
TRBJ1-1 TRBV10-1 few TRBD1 CASSSGGPNTEAFF TGCGCCAGCAGCTCAGGGGGACCGAACACTGAAGCTTTCTTT
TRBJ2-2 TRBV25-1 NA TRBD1 CASSDTDRGSTGELFF TGTGCCAGCAGTGACACCGACAGGGGAAGCACCGGGGAGCTGTTTTTT
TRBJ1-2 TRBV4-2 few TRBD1 CASSLYVDRGSYGYTF TGTGCCAGCAGCCTCTACGTCGACAGGGGAAGCTATGGCTACACCTTC
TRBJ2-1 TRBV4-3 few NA CASSQEIAVRGNEQFF TGCGCCAGCAGCCAGGAGATAGCGGTACGCGGTAATGAGCAGTTCTTC
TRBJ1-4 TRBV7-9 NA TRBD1 CASSRGGQGDEKLFF TGTGCCAGCAGCCGTGGGGGACAGGGGGATGAAAAACTGTTTTTT
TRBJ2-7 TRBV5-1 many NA CASSLKGRGAGYEQYF TGCGCCAGCAGCTTGAAGGGACGGGGGGCCGGCTACGAGCAGTACTTC
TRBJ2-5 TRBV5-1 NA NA CASSSQGTRETQYF TGCGCCAGCAGCTCCCAGGGGACGCGAGAGACCCAGTACTTC
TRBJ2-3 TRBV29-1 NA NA CSVEDQPAGLGPSTDTQYF TGCAGCGTTGAAGATCAGCCCGCCGGACTCGGCCCTAGCACAGATACGCAGTATTTT
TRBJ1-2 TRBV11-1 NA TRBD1 CASSPQGEIYGYTF TGTGCCAGCAGCCCACAGGGGGAAATCTATGGCTACACCTTC
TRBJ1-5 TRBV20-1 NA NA CSARGAGGGNQPQHF TGCAGTGCTCGGGGGGCGGGGGGTGGCAATCAGCCCCAGCATTTT
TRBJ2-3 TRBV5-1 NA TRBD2 CASALAAHTDTQYF TGCGCCTCCGCACTAGCGGCACACACAGATACGCAGTATTTT
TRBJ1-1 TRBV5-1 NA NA CASSSSSLSKDTEAFF TGCGCCAGCAGCTCGTCAAGTTTAAGTAAGGACACTGAAGCTTTCTTT
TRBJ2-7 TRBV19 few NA CASSVGTLSFEQYF TGTGCCAGTAGTGTCGGGACACTTTCTTTCGAGCAGTACTTC